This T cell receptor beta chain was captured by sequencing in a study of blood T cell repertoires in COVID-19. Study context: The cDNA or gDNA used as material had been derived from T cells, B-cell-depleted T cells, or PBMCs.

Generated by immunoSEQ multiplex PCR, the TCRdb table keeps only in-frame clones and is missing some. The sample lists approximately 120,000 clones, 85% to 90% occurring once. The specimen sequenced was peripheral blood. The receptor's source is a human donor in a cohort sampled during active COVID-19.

The CDR3 sequence: CASSSTRPGYNEQFF. DNA for the CDR3: TGTGCCAGCAGCTCTACTCGGCCGGGCTACAATGAGCAGTTCTTC. This chain links TRBV7-9 with TRBJ2-1; D not certain. V was cut by 4 bases and J by 3 bases, with 13 bases left in between. The CDR3 loop spans 15 amino acids. The germline CDR1 and CDR2 sequences are SEHNR and FQNEAQ (reference sequence).